Sequencing of this T cell receptor (beta chain) was carried out in a study of regulatory T cells in long-lasting Graves disease. Whole-study context: Graves' patients with a new diagnosis had received antithyroid drugs under 3 months.

Arm-PCR of CDR3 regions with iRepertoire HTBI primers generated TCR beta libraries. TCRdb itself ran the multiplex PCR reads through MiXCR, one entry per CDR3 protein. The table lists hundreds of thousands of distinct CDR3 sequences, about 16% of them singletons, with about 25% in the top ten. Time point specified: newly diagnosed GD, antithyroid drugs for less than 3 months. Preparation of the TCR library used RNA extracted from PBMCs. The CDR3 is 18 amino acids. The germline V and J ends were trimmed by 1 base and 5 bases, with 23 bases remaining between them. CDR1 is SEHNR, CDR2 FQNEAQ, per germline (reference sequence). This clonotype was counted at least ten times. These records were also assigned to another study, of T cells in Graves' hyperthyroidism and ophthalmopathy. In that study: Patients aged 18 to 65 had newly diagnosed hyperthyroidism of under 2 months' duration.

The source of this sequence is a woman between 40 and 65 years old with Graves disease. This sample comprised peripheral blood mononuclear cells (PBMCs), obtained at new diagnosis, from a patient treated with antithyroid drugs. The chain joins TRBV7-9 to TRBJ1-1; a weak D match, TRBD1 (5 bases). The CDR3 loop is CASSLEYSQGGRTTEAFF. DNA for the CDR3: TGTGCCAGCAGCTTAGAATATTCGCAGGGCGGCCGGACGACTGAAGCTTTCTTT.